The rows below give T cell receptor beta chains drawn from one sample of a study of cytotoxic CD8 clonotypes in ibrutinib-treated CLL. Profiled with immunoSEQ multiplex PCR; TCRdb holds only in-frame clones, not every one. This sample has tens of thousands of clones, with approximately 86% found just once. The material sequenced was PBMCs, taken before ibrutinib treatment. The receptors shown here come from a human donor with chronic lymphocytic leukemia. CDR3s include the opening cysteine and the closing phenylalanine or tryptophan. D genes are given only for firm matches. Some rows mark clone size as missing; the rest say once, few, many or name a class of expanded clone.

v_call: TRBV29-1
j_call: TRBJ2-5
d_call: TRBD1
clone_size: few
cdr3_aa: CSVGQGALETQYF
cdr3_nt: TGCAGCGTTGGACAGGGGGCATTAGAGACCCAGTACTTC

v_call: TRBV9
j_call: TRBJ1-1
d_call: TRBD1
clone_size: NA
cdr3_aa: CASSVSRGPENTEAFF
cdr3_nt: TGTGCCAGCAGCGTCAGCAGGGGGCCGGAGAACACTGAAGCTTTCTTT

v_call: TRBV4-1
j_call: TRBJ1-1
d_call: TRBD1
clone_size: NA
cdr3_aa: CASSPWTGGFSNAEAFF
cdr3_nt: TGCGCCAGCAGCCCGTGGACAGGGGGTTTTTCGAACGCTGAAGCTTTCTTT

v_call: TRBV9
j_call: TRBJ2-3
d_call: NA
clone_size: NA
cdr3_aa: CASSARAQSTDTQYF
cdr3_nt: TGTGCCAGCAGCGCCCGGGCCCAGAGCACAGATACGCAGTATTTT

v_call: TRBV11-2
j_call: TRBJ2-7
d_call: NA
clone_size: NA
cdr3_aa: CASSLTVYYEQYF
cdr3_nt: TGTGCCAGCAGCTTGACAGTATACTACGAGCAGTACTTC

v_call: TRBV19
j_call: TRBJ1-3
d_call: NA
clone_size: NA
cdr3_aa: CASSIDRRLSGNTIYF
cdr3_nt: TGTGCCAGTAGTATAGATCGGCGCCTCTCTGGAAACACCATATATTTT

v_call: TRBV7-6
j_call: TRBJ2-3
d_call: NA
clone_size: NA
cdr3_aa: CASSLVQGDTQYF
cdr3_nt: TGTGCCAGCAGCTTAGTACAAGGGGATACGCAGTATTTT

v_call: TRBV29-1
j_call: TRBJ2-1
d_call: TRBD2
clone_size: NA
cdr3_aa: CSGEGLAGDEQFF
cdr3_nt: TGCAGCGGGGAGGGACTAGCGGGAGATGAGCAGTTCTTC

v_call: TRBV2
j_call: TRBJ1-1
d_call: NA
clone_size: NA
cdr3_aa: CASSENAVKAFF
cdr3_nt: TGTGCCAGCAGTGAAAACGCTGTTAAAGCTTTCTTT

v_call: TRBV19
j_call: TRBJ1-1
d_call: NA
clone_size: few
cdr3_aa: CASSLRNTEAFF
cdr3_nt: TGTGCCAGTAGTTTAAGGAACACTGAAGCTTTCTTT

v_call: TRBV11-2
j_call: TRBJ2-7
d_call: TRBD1
clone_size: NA
cdr3_aa: CASSMDRGSYEQYF
cdr3_nt: TGTGCCAGCAGCATGGACAGGGGATCCTACGAGCAGTACTTC

v_call: TRBV23-1
j_call: TRBJ2-7
d_call: TRBD2
clone_size: NA
cdr3_aa: CASPLTSGKTYEQYF
cdr3_nt: TGCGCCAGCCCCCTGACTAGCGGGAAAACTTACGAGCAGTACTTC

v_call: TRBV19
j_call: TRBJ1-5
d_call: TRBD1
clone_size: NA
cdr3_aa: CASSRSVSGQGALQPQHF
cdr3_nt: TGTGCCAGTAGTAGATCGGTCTCGGGACAGGGGGCTTTACAGCCCCAGCATTTT

v_call: TRBV4-2
j_call: TRBJ1-5
d_call: NA
clone_size: NA
cdr3_aa: CASSQAYDRTFNQPQHF
cdr3_nt: TGTGCCAGCAGCCAAGCGTACGATCGTACCTTCAATCAGCCCCAGCATTTT

v_call: TRBV19
j_call: TRBJ1-2
d_call: NA
clone_size: NA
cdr3_aa: CASSIEFFSNYGYTF
cdr3_nt: TGTGCCAGTAGTATCGAATTCTTCAGTAACTATGGCTACACCTTC

v_call: TRBV4-1
j_call: TRBJ1-4
d_call: NA
clone_size: NA
cdr3_aa: CASSQDLPHSREKLFF
cdr3_nt: TGCGCCAGCAGCCAAGATCTTCCGCATTCCCGTGAAAAACTGTTTTTT

v_call: TRBV27
j_call: TRBJ2-7
d_call: NA
clone_size: NA
cdr3_aa: CASSLSPDLGGSYEQYF
cdr3_nt: TGTGCCAGCAGTTTATCCCCCGATCTGGGGGGCTCCTACGAGCAGTACTTC

v_call: TRBV4-1
j_call: TRBJ2-1
d_call: TRBD1
clone_size: NA
cdr3_aa: CASSQLPSGTGGFLSSYNEQFF
cdr3_nt: TGCGCCAGCAGCCAACTACCCTCCGGGACAGGGGGTTTTCTAAGCTCCTACAATGAGCAGTTCTTC

v_call: TRBV27
j_call: TRBJ1-5
d_call: NA
clone_size: NA
cdr3_aa: CASRGSGTVDSQPQHF
cdr3_nt: TGTGCCAGCAGGGGATCGGGAACAGTAGATAGTCAGCCCCAGCATTTT

v_call: TRBV30
j_call: TRBJ1-4
d_call: NA
clone_size: once
cdr3_aa: CAWSEVVGEKLFF
cdr3_nt: TGTGCCTGGAGTGAGGTTGTAGGAGAAAAACTGTTTTTT

v_call: TRBV15
j_call: TRBJ2-2
d_call: NA
clone_size: NA
cdr3_aa: CATSRDRTNTGELFF
cdr3_nt: TGTGCCACCAGCAGAGATCGTACGAACACCGGGGAGCTGTTTTTT

v_call: TRBV18
j_call: TRBJ1-4
d_call: NA
clone_size: NA
cdr3_aa: CASSTQGNEKLFF
cdr3_nt: TGTGCCAGCTCAACTCAGGGTAATGAAAAACTGTTTTTT

v_call: TRBV9
j_call: TRBJ2-1
d_call: NA
clone_size: NA
cdr3_aa: CASSRVQSSYNEQFF
cdr3_nt: TGTGCCAGCAGCCGGGTGCAGAGCTCCTACAATGAGCAGTTCTTC

v_call: TRBV28
j_call: TRBJ1-1
d_call: TRBD1
clone_size: once
cdr3_aa: CASSLAGGSTATEAFF
cdr3_nt: TGTGCCAGCAGTTTAGCAGGGGGCAGTACTGCCACTGAAGCTTTCTTT

v_call: TRBV10-1
j_call: TRBJ2-2
d_call: NA
clone_size: NA
cdr3_aa: CASSAPKGAGQQELFF
cdr3_nt: TGCGCCAGCAGTGCCCCGAAGGGCGCGGGCCAACAGGAGCTGTTTTTT

v_call: TRBV5-1
j_call: TRBJ2-1
d_call: TRBD1
clone_size: once
cdr3_aa: CASRSAGGAYNEQFF
cdr3_nt: TGCGCCAGCAGGTCCGCAGGGGGCGCCTACAATGAGCAGTTCTTC

v_call: TRBV4-1
j_call: TRBJ1-5
d_call: NA
clone_size: NA
cdr3_aa: CASSQGSRGSNQPQHF
cdr3_nt: TGCGCCAGCAGCCAAGGGTCCCGGGGAAGCAATCAGCCCCAGCATTTT

v_call: TRBV19
j_call: TRBJ2-7
d_call: TRBD1
clone_size: NA
cdr3_aa: CASSNLGTGPRPEQYF
cdr3_nt: TGTGCCAGTAGTAACCTCGGGACAGGGCCACGGCCCGAGCAGTACTTC

v_call: TRBV27
j_call: TRBJ2-3
d_call: NA
clone_size: NA
cdr3_aa: CASSFSTTDTQYF
cdr3_nt: TGTGCCAGCAGTTTCAGTACCACAGATACGCAGTATTTT

v_call: TRBV2
j_call: TRBJ1-1
d_call: NA
clone_size: NA
cdr3_aa: CASAELSGEMAFF
cdr3_nt: TGTGCCAGCGCTGAACTCTCAGGGGAGATGGCTTTCTTT

v_call: TRBV7-9
j_call: TRBJ2-1
d_call: TRBD1
clone_size: NA
cdr3_aa: CASSLGDRALNEQFF
cdr3_nt: TGTGCCAGCAGCTTAGGAGACAGGGCCCTGAATGAGCAGTTCTTC

v_call: TRBV11-3
j_call: TRBJ2-5
d_call: NA
clone_size: NA
cdr3_aa: CASSSYRNPIETQYF
cdr3_nt: TGTGCCAGCAGCAGCTACAGGAACCCGATAGAGACCCAGTACTTC

v_call: TRBV29-1
j_call: TRBJ2-3
d_call: TRBD2
clone_size: NA
cdr3_aa: CSLRAGAATDTQYF
cdr3_nt: TGCAGCCTACGGGCGGGAGCGGCCACAGATACGCAGTATTTT

v_call: TRBV5-1
j_call: TRBJ1-2
d_call: TRBD1
clone_size: NA
cdr3_aa: CASSLEGRGNGYTF
cdr3_nt: TGCGCCAGCAGCTTGGAGGGCAGGGGGAATGGCTACACCTTC

v_call: TRBV4-1
j_call: TRBJ1-4
d_call: NA
clone_size: NA
cdr3_aa: CASSPRSGSPPLFF
cdr3_nt: TGCGCCAGCAGCCCAAGATCGGGATCGCCTCCCCTGTTTTTT

v_call: TRBV7-8
j_call: TRBJ2-7
d_call: NA
clone_size: once
cdr3_aa: CASSLYGQGYEQYF
cdr3_nt: TGTGCCAGCAGCTTGTATGGCCAGGGCTACGAGCAGTACTTC

v_call: TRBV7-9
j_call: TRBJ2-3
d_call: NA
clone_size: NA
cdr3_aa: CASSDTTSTDTQYF
cdr3_nt: TGTGCCAGCAGCGATACAACTAGCACAGATACGCAGTATTTT

v_call: TRBV19
j_call: TRBJ1-3
d_call: NA
clone_size: NA
cdr3_aa: CASSGQPSGNTIYF
cdr3_nt: TGTGCCAGTAGCGGACAGCCCTCTGGAAACACCATATATTTT

v_call: TRBV4-2
j_call: TRBJ1-2
d_call: TRBD1
clone_size: NA
cdr3_aa: CASSPQTGNYGYTF
cdr3_nt: TGTGCCAGCAGCCCCCAGACAGGGAACTATGGCTACACCTTC

v_call: TRBV7-2
j_call: TRBJ2-5
d_call: TRBD1
clone_size: NA
cdr3_aa: CASSRGGQGQETQYF
cdr3_nt: TGTGCCAGCAGCCGAGGGGGACAGGGGCAAGAGACCCAGTACTTC

v_call: TRBV11-3
j_call: TRBJ2-1
d_call: TRBD2
clone_size: NA
cdr3_aa: CASSFGAGGLADEQFF
cdr3_nt: TGTGCCAGCAGCTTCGGGGCGGGAGGTCTCGCGGATGAGCAGTTCTTC

v_call: TRBV2
j_call: TRBJ1-2
d_call: TRBD1
clone_size: once
cdr3_aa: CASSEVGTGGSYGYTF
cdr3_nt: TGTGCCAGCAGTGAAGTTGGGACAGGGGGCAGCTATGGCTACACCTTC

v_call: TRBV5-1
j_call: TRBJ2-1
d_call: TRBD2
clone_size: NA
cdr3_aa: CASSPRLAEGGNEQFF
cdr3_nt: TGCGCCAGCAGCCCGAGACTAGCGGAGGGGGGAAATGAGCAGTTCTTC

v_call: TRBV5-1
j_call: TRBJ2-2
d_call: NA
clone_size: NA
cdr3_aa: CASSLDTGVGELFF
cdr3_nt: TGCGCCAGCAGCTTGGACACTGGGGTCGGGGAGCTGTTTTTT

v_call: TRBV5-1
j_call: TRBJ2-3
d_call: NA
clone_size: NA
cdr3_aa: CASSLDSLAATDTQYF
cdr3_nt: TGCGCCAGCAGCTTGGACTCTCTAGCTGCCACAGATACGCAGTATTTT

v_call: TRBV12-5
j_call: TRBJ2-5
d_call: TRBD2
clone_size: NA
cdr3_aa: CASSLAGELAGETQYF
cdr3_nt: TGTGCTAGTTCTTTAGCGGGAGAGCTGGCAGGAGAGACCCAGTACTTC

v_call: TRBV4-1
j_call: TRBJ2-7
d_call: TRBD2
clone_size: NA
cdr3_aa: CASSLRLATPYEQYF
cdr3_nt: TGCGCCAGCAGCCTTAGACTAGCGACCCCCTACGAGCAGTACTTC

v_call: TRBV27
j_call: TRBJ1-5
d_call: NA
clone_size: few
cdr3_aa: CASSLGSGHSQPQHF
cdr3_nt: TGTGCCAGCAGTTTAGGTTCAGGGCACAGTCAGCCCCAGCATTTT

v_call: TRBV6-5
j_call: TRBJ1-5
d_call: NA
clone_size: NA
cdr3_aa: CASSYSRVSNQPQHF
cdr3_nt: TGTGCCAGCAGTTACTCGAGGGTGAGCAATCAGCCCCAGCATTTT

v_call: TRBV7-6
j_call: TRBJ2-7
d_call: TRBD2
clone_size: NA
cdr3_aa: CASSSSRGGGSYEQYF
cdr3_nt: TGTGCCAGCAGCTCCTCTCGGGGGGGCGGCTCCTACGAGCAGTACTTC

v_call: TRBV28
j_call: TRBJ2-4
d_call: NA
clone_size: once
cdr3_aa: CASSSAWGHFQNIQYF
cdr3_nt: TGTGCCAGCAGTTCAGCCTGGGGACACTTCCAAAACATTCAGTACTTC

v_call: TRBV9
j_call: TRBJ1-1
d_call: NA
clone_size: NA
cdr3_aa: CASSEGPAGAEAFF
cdr3_nt: TGTGCCAGCAGCGAGGGACCGGCGGGAGCTGAAGCTTTCTTT